The entry below describes one TCR beta chain. The target antigen is unknown. The sample is drawn from a study of cytomegalovirus exposure and HLA in healthy donors. Study findings and constraints: CMV serostatus was the sole immune exposure data available.

The PCR contained 60 Vbeta and 13 Jbeta primers. The repertoire was sequenced with immunoSEQ multiplex PCR; TCRdb's copy has only in-frame clones and lacks some. The sample has 150,000 to 250,000 clones, approximately 79% seen once. After removal of 1 base from V and 0 bases from J, the junction contained 6 bases not matched to a gene. This CDR3 is built from 17 residues. CDR1 LNHNV and CDR2 YYDKDF come from the germline V gene (reference sequence). The sequence came from a woman aged 30 to 39 in good health and CMV-seropositive. This chain links TRBV15 with TRBJ1-3; TRBD1 matches 7 bases. What was sequenced was PBMCs. CDR3 residues: CATSRGETGFSGNTIYF. The CDR3 DNA follows: TGTGCCACCAGCAGAGGAGAGACAGGGTTCTCTGGAAACACCATATATTTT.